The rows below give T cell receptor beta chains drawn from one sample of a study of blood T cell repertoires in COVID-19. Measured with immunoSEQ multiplex PCR; TCRdb has only the in-frame clones, and not every one. The table includes about 280,000 clones, 88% detected once. The sample consisted of PBMCs or T cells enriched from blood (not recorded which). The receptor source for this set is a woman aged 30 to 39 who had recovered from COVID-19. Each CDR3 is given with its conserved first and last residue. A D gene is named only where the DNA matches it firmly. Size values are once, few and many counts, or a class for expanded clones, and some rows have none.

J gene: TRBJ1-1
clone size: -
D gene: -
V gene: TRBV5-1
CDR3 DNA: TGCGCCAGCAGCTTGGGTGGGGGCGTGGGCGCTTTCTTT
CDR3 protein: CASSLGGGVGAFF

J gene: TRBJ1-2
clone size: -
D gene: TRBD1
V gene: TRBV11-2
CDR3 DNA: TGTGCCAGCAGCTCCGGGACAGGCCGGCCCTATGGCTACACCTTC
CDR3 protein: CASSSGTGRPYGYTF

J gene: TRBJ1-1
clone size: -
D gene: -
V gene: TRBV12-1
CDR3 DNA: TGTGCCAGCAGCCAGTACCAGGGACAGGTCTTTCTGAACACTGAAGCTTTCTTT
CDR3 protein: CASSQYQGQVFLNTEAFF

J gene: TRBJ2-7
clone size: -
D gene: -
V gene: TRBV30
CDR3 DNA: TGTGCCTGGGTCTCCGGCCAGCGAAGCTCCTACGAGCAGTACTTC
CDR3 protein: CAWVSGQRSSYEQYF

J gene: TRBJ1-5
clone size: -
D gene: -
V gene: TRBV6-5
CDR3 DNA: TGTGCCAGCACTAGCGGATTCAATCAGCCCCAGCATTTT
CDR3 protein: CASTSGFNQPQHF

J gene: TRBJ1-1
clone size: -
D gene: TRBD1
V gene: TRBV5-1
CDR3 DNA: TGCGCCAGCAGCTTGAGCGGGACAGGGGCATATACTGAAGCTTTCTTT
CDR3 protein: CASSLSGTGAYTEAFF

J gene: TRBJ2-5
clone size: -
D gene: TRBD2
V gene: TRBV10-3
CDR3 DNA: TGTGCCATCAGTGAGTTAGAGCGGGGGGAAGAGACCCAGTACTTC
CDR3 protein: CAISELERGEETQYF

J gene: TRBJ1-2
clone size: -
D gene: -
V gene: TRBV6-5
CDR3 DNA: TGTGCCAGTCGACAGGATGTCTATGGCTGGTGCACCTTC
CDR3 protein: CASRQDVYGWCTF

J gene: TRBJ2-2
clone size: -
D gene: TRBD1
V gene: TRBV10-2
CDR3 DNA: TGCGCCAGCACCCTTACCACCCTGGACAGGGGGCTCACCGGGGAGCTGTTTTTT
CDR3 protein: CASTLTTLDRGLTGELFF

J gene: TRBJ2-7
clone size: few
D gene: -
V gene: TRBV5-4
CDR3 DNA: TGTGCCAGCAGCTGGTATAAAGGGGGGGCCTACGAGCAGTACTTC
CDR3 protein: CASSWYKGGAYEQYF

J gene: TRBJ2-3
clone size: -
D gene: -
V gene: TRBV5-1
CDR3 DNA: TGCGCCAGCAGCTCCTTTCCCGGCACAGATACGCAGTATTTT
CDR3 protein: CASSSFPGTDTQYF

J gene: TRBJ2-3
clone size: -
D gene: TRBD1
V gene: TRBV9
CDR3 DNA: TGTGCCAGCAGCGTAGCTTGGACAGGGAAGGATACGCAGTATTTT
CDR3 protein: CASSVAWTGKDTQYF

J gene: TRBJ2-1
clone size: once
D gene: -
V gene: TRBV25-1
CDR3 DNA: TGTGCCAGCAGTGAGGCAGGGGGGTACAATGAGCAGTTCTTC
CDR3 protein: CASSEAGGYNEQFF

J gene: TRBJ1-1
clone size: -
D gene: TRBD1
V gene: TRBV5-5
CDR3 DNA: TGTGCCAGCAGCTTACAGGGGGAGGTGAACACTGAAGCTTTCTTT
CDR3 protein: CASSLQGEVNTEAFF

J gene: TRBJ2-1
clone size: -
D gene: TRBD2
V gene: TRBV5-1
CDR3 DNA: TGCCTTTCTGGAAATTTAGCGGGAGGGCAAGGGGAGCAGTTCTTC
CDR3 protein: CLSGNLAGGQGEQFF

J gene: TRBJ2-1
clone size: -
D gene: -
V gene: TRBV28
CDR3 DNA: TGTGCCAGCAGCTCTACAGGTAGCTCCTACAATGAGCAGTTCTTC
CDR3 protein: CASSSTGSSYNEQFF

J gene: TRBJ1-2
clone size: -
D gene: -
V gene: TRBV19
CDR3 DNA: TGTGCCAGTACCGGGACTTTATATGGCTACACCTTC
CDR3 protein: CASTGTLYGYTF

J gene: TRBJ2-5
clone size: -
D gene: TRBD2
V gene: TRBV9
CDR3 DNA: TGTGCCAGCAGCGTGGCCGTAGCGGGGGGGCATGAGACCCAGTACTTC
CDR3 protein: CASSVAVAGGHETQYF

J gene: TRBJ2-3
clone size: -
D gene: TRBD2
V gene: TRBV7-2
CDR3 DNA: TGTGCCAGCAGCGACGCGGGAGGGAGGAGGGATACGCAGTATTTT
CDR3 protein: CASSDAGGRRDTQYF

J gene: TRBJ2-3
clone size: -
D gene: TRBD1
V gene: TRBV5-1
CDR3 DNA: TGCGCCAGCAGCATACAGGGGGGCTTACTCACAGATACGCAGTATTTT
CDR3 protein: CASSIQGGLLTDTQYF

J gene: TRBJ1-1
clone size: -
D gene: -
V gene: TRBV20-1
CDR3 DNA: TGCAGTGCTAGTCGCAGGCAAAACACTGAAGCTTTCTTT
CDR3 protein: CSASRRQNTEAFF

J gene: TRBJ1-2
clone size: -
D gene: TRBD1
V gene: TRBV30
CDR3 DNA: TGTGCCTGGAGCCCGACAGGGTGGCCCCAATATGGCTACACCTTC
CDR3 protein: CAWSPTGWPQYGYTF

J gene: TRBJ2-1
clone size: -
D gene: TRBD2
V gene: TRBV7-3
CDR3 DNA: TGTGCCAGCAGCTTTCCAAACCGGACTAGCGGGGCAGCAGGGGGCTCCTACAATGAGCAGTTCTTC
CDR3 protein: CASSFPNRTSGAAGGSYNEQFF

J gene: TRBJ1-5
clone size: -
D gene: TRBD1
V gene: TRBV3-1/TRBV3-2
CDR3 DNA: TGTGCCAGCAGCCACGCAGGGGGCCCTCAGCCCCAGCATTTT
CDR3 protein: CASSHAGGPQPQHF

J gene: TRBJ1-5
clone size: -
D gene: TRBD1
V gene: TRBV19
CDR3 DNA: TGTGCCAGTAGTCAAAGGGGACAGGATGGGCAGCCCCAGCATTTT
CDR3 protein: CASSQRGQDGQPQHF

J gene: TRBJ2-3
clone size: -
D gene: TRBD2
V gene: TRBV24-1
CDR3 DNA: TGTGCCACCAGTCGGCGGGGGAGCACAGATACGCAGTATTTT
CDR3 protein: CATSRRGSTDTQYF

J gene: TRBJ1-2
clone size: once
D gene: -
V gene: TRBV19
CDR3 DNA: TGTGCCAGTATGGGGCAGTTTCGCCCCACAGTCGGCTATGGCTACACCTTC
CDR3 protein: CASMGQFRPTVGYGYTF

J gene: TRBJ2-7
clone size: -
D gene: -
V gene: TRBV3-1/TRBV3-2
CDR3 DNA: TGTGCCAGTAGCCAACAACCCGGTGGGCTCTACGAGCAGTACTTC
CDR3 protein: CASSQQPGGLYEQYF

J gene: TRBJ2-1
clone size: -
D gene: -
V gene: TRBV24-1
CDR3 DNA: TGTGCCACCAGTGATTTGTCAGGGGAAAATGAGCAGTTCTTC
CDR3 protein: CATSDLSGENEQFF

J gene: TRBJ1-6
clone size: -
D gene: TRBD1
V gene: TRBV10-2
CDR3 DNA: TGCGCCAGCAGTGGGACAGGGAGCACGTCACCCCTCCACTTT
CDR3 protein: CASSGTGSTSPLHF

J gene: TRBJ1-1
clone size: few
D gene: -
V gene: TRBV9
CDR3 DNA: TGTGCCAGCAGCCCAGAACGGATTGGGGCTGTAGCTTTCTTT
CDR3 protein: CASSPERIGAVAFF

J gene: TRBJ1-2
clone size: -
D gene: TRBD1
V gene: TRBV27
CDR3 DNA: TGTGCCAGCGGGTATTCACAGGGGATTGCTAACTATGGCTACACCTTC
CDR3 protein: CASGYSQGIANYGYTF

J gene: TRBJ2-5
clone size: -
D gene: -
V gene: TRBV27
CDR3 DNA: TGTGCCAGCAGTTGGGGCTTCAATGGGGAGACCCAGTACTTC
CDR3 protein: CASSWGFNGETQYF

J gene: TRBJ2-1
clone size: -
D gene: TRBD1
V gene: TRBV15
CDR3 DNA: TGTGCCACCAGCCTTTCGACAGGGGGCAATGAGCAGTTCTTC
CDR3 protein: CATSLSTGGNEQFF

J gene: TRBJ2-7
clone size: -
D gene: -
V gene: TRBV25-1
CDR3 DNA: TGTGCCAGCAGCATCTACTACGAGCAGTACTTC
CDR3 protein: CASSIYYEQYF

J gene: TRBJ2-2
clone size: -
D gene: TRBD1
V gene: TRBV6-4
CDR3 DNA: TGTGCCAGCAGTGGACAGGGGGGCACCGGGGAGCTGTTTTTT
CDR3 protein: CASSGQGGTGELFF

J gene: TRBJ1-5
clone size: -
D gene: -
V gene: TRBV7-9
CDR3 DNA: TGTGCCAGCAGCTCCGTTGGCCATCAGCCCCAGCATTTT
CDR3 protein: CASSSVGHQPQHF

J gene: TRBJ2-2
clone size: -
D gene: -
V gene: TRBV13
CDR3 DNA: TGTGCCAGCAGTTCCGGGACTTTCGGGGAGCTGTTTTTT
CDR3 protein: CASSSGTFGELFF

J gene: TRBJ2-7
clone size: few
D gene: TRBD1
V gene: TRBV2
CDR3 DNA: TGTGCCAGCAACCGGGACAGGGTGTCCTACGAGCAGTACTTC
CDR3 protein: CASNRDRVSYEQYF

J gene: TRBJ1-2
clone size: -
D gene: -
V gene: TRBV7-2
CDR3 DNA: TGTGCCAGCAGCTTATATGGGGGGAGCAACTATGGCTACACCTTC
CDR3 protein: CASSLYGGSNYGYTF

J gene: TRBJ1-5
clone size: once
D gene: -
V gene: TRBV12-2
CDR3 DNA: TGTGCAAGTCGCTTGATAGTCTTCTATCCTTATCGGGAACCCAATCAGCCCCAGCATTTT
CDR3 protein: CASRLIVFYPYREPNQPQHF